These 17 T cell receptor beta chains were all obtained from the same sample, sequenced in a study of shared clonotypes between healthy human individuals. TCRdb's copy holds only in-frame clones and misses some; the assay was immunoSEQ multiplex PCR. The sample lists fewer than 3 million clones; around 93% were seen once. Sequenced sample: naive CD4+ T cells from PBMCs. The subset: CD45RA+ positively selected. Source of these receptors: a young man in good health. Some clones in this sample may be carry-over from other donors' samples.

About this clone: Other DNA sequences from this sample encode an identical CDR3 as well. The chain has TRBV7-2 and TRBJ2-6, with D unresolved. The CDR3 is made up of 15 amino acids. Germline V gene data show CDR1 as SGHTA and CDR2 as FQGNSA. The V and J ends lost 1 base and 0 bases respectively, with 4 bases between them. This chain's CDR3 is CASSLVHSGANVLTF. DNA for the CDR3: TGTGCCAGCAGCTTAGTTCACTCTGGGGCCAACGTCCTGACTTTC.

This clone has just one count. V gene TRBV18 combines with J gene TRBJ2-3; TRBD2 matches 11 bases. V trimming: 0 bases; J trimming: 5 bases; junction bases outside the gene matches: 4. Germline values: CDR1 KGHSH, CDR2 LQKENI. The CDR3 runs 16 residues. CDR3 sequence reads: CASSPPLAGGLDTQYF. CDR3 nucleotide sequence: TGTGCCAGCTCACCACCGCTAGCGGGAGGCTTAGATACGCAGTATTTT.

The chain uses TRBV29-1 and TRBJ2-1, with D perhaps matching TRBD2 (6 bases). Trimming took off 4 bases at V and 4 bases at J, with 14 bases between the two ends. There are 14 residues in the CDR3. Germline values: CDR1 SQVTM, CDR2 ANQGSEA. This CDR3 is CSVATGTRYNEQFF. CDR3 DNA: TGCAGCGTTGCAACCGGGACTCGTTACAATGAGCAGTTCTTC.

This clone showed up just a few times. V is TRBV9 and J is TRBJ1-2; D is unclear. The V gene's germline CDR1 is SGDLS and CDR2 YYNGEE. This CDR3 has 13 amino acids. V lost 7 bases and J lost 7, with 17 bases in between. CDR3 amino acids: CASAGSHLAGYTF. The CDR3 nucleotides are TGTGCCAGCGCCGGCTCACATCTCGCTGGCTACACCTTC. The complete variable domain, with remaining parts taken from reference TRBV9 and TRBJ1-2, reads DSGVTQTPKHLITATGQRVTLRCSPRSGDLSVYWYQQSLDQGLQFLIQYYNGEERAKGNILERFSAQQFPDLHSELNLSSLELGDSALYFCASAGSHLAGYTFGSGTRLTVV.

J is TRBJ2-7 and V is TRBV5-1; D is perhaps TRBD2 (7 bases). Germline V gene sequence: CDR1 SGHRS, CDR2 YFSETQ. This CDR3 contains 13 residues. Trimming shortened V by 2 bases and J by 2 bases, and 8 bases separated the two germline ends. CDR3 in DNA: TGCGCCAGCAGCTTCGGGGGGCCCTACGAGCAGTACTTC. As protein: CASSFGGPYEQYF.

Notes on this clone: Other DNA sequences in the same sample also yield this CDR3. In nucleotides, the CDR3 is TGTGCCAGCAGGGAAGGCAATCAGCCCCAGCATTTT. It specifies CASREGNQPQHF. V and J are TRBV6-6 and TRBJ1-5; D gene unclear. This CDR3 has 12 amino acids. Deletions cut 6 bases from V and 2 bases from J, with 5 bases between. Germline V gene lookup returns CDR1 MNHNY and CDR2 SVGAGI (reference sequence).

The chain employs TRBV19 and TRBJ2-5; tentative D call: TRBD1 (5 bases). The CDR3 loop spans 14 amino acids. The V and J ends lost 4 bases and 2 bases respectively, with 11 bases between them. CDR1 is LNHDA and CDR2 is SQIVND in the germline V gene (reference sequence). DNA of the CDR3: TGTGCCAGTAGTACTCGACAGCATCAAGAGACCCAGTACTTC. It specifies CASSTRQHQETQYF.

This clone was seen only once. This CDR3 is also generated by other DNA sequences in the sample. The rearrangement uses TRBV7-2 and TRBJ2-5; D unresolved. In germline, CDR1 is SGHTA, CDR2 FQGNSA. The length of the CDR3 is 12 residues. V was trimmed by 2 bases and J by 5 bases, leaving 6 bases between them. CDR3 sequence reads: CASSLLAETQYF. The CDR3 DNA reads as TGTGCCAGCAGCTTATTAGCCGAGACCCAGTACTTC.

The chain is built from TRBV2 and TRBJ1-2; 7 nucleotides line up with TRBD1. With V trimmed by 6 bases and J by 2 bases, 9 bases remained unmatched. Germline V gene sequence: CDR1 SNHLY, CDR2 FYNNEI. The CDR3 runs to 15 residues. The CDR3: CASRSLRDRNYGYTF. DNA for the CDR3: TGTGCCAGCAGGTCACTAAGGGACAGAAACTATGGCTACACCTTC.

This chain uses TRBV7-2 with TRBJ2-3; D possibly corresponds to TRBD2 (6 bases). The CDR3 has 17 amino acids. V lost 2 bases, J lost 5 bases, and 20 bases lay in between. Germline V gives CDR1 SGHTA, CDR2 FQGNSA. The CDR3 loop is CASSLSGQRTVKDTQYF. DNA for the CDR3: TGTGCCAGCAGCTTAAGCGGGCAGCGGACCGTAAAAGATACGCAGTATTTT.

The chain uses TRBV5-1 and TRBJ2-7; D not resolved. Germline-derived CDR1 and CDR2 are SGHRS and YFSETQ. With 0 bases removed from V and 3 bases from J, the gap between germline ends came to 10 bases. The CDR3 length is 14 residues. For the CDR3, the DNA is TGCGCCAGCAGCTTGGCCGTGTCAGTCTACGAGCAGTACTTC. This sequence encodes CASSLAVSVYEQYF.

The chain couples TRBV18 to TRBJ1-1; TRBD1 is a possible D gene (5 bases). Germline CDR1 reads KGHSH; CDR2 reads LQKENI. V gave up 3 bases and J gave up 4 bases, with 18 bases separating them. This CDR3 comprises 16 residues. The CDR3 sequence is CASSPGTARDGTEAFF. The CDR3 region has the DNA TGTGCCAGCTCACCGGGGACGGCCCGGGACGGCACTGAAGCTTTCTTT.

The V call is TRBV28, the J call TRBJ2-1; TRBD2 matches 9 bases. CDR1 is MDHEN, CDR2 SYDVKM, per germline. This CDR3 spans 13 amino acids. J gave up 8 bases and V 6 bases, and 5 bases lay outside the gene matches. The CDR3 is CASRTGTSYEQFF. CDR3 in DNA: TGTGCCAGCAGAACCGGGACTAGCTATGAGCAGTTCTTC.

V gene TRBV28 combines with J gene TRBJ1-2, with 7 bases aligning to TRBD1. The CDR3 consists of 15 residues. V dropped 11 bases and J dropped 0; count of bases not matched to a gene: 12. Germline CDR1 is MDHEN and CDR2 is SYDVKM. CDR3 DNA sequence: TGTGCCTCCCAAGGGGGCAGACAAACTAACTATGGCTACACCTTC. Its translation: CASQGGRQTNYGYTF.

This chain connects TRBV5-1 to TRBJ2-1; D might be TRBD2 (6 bases). CDR1 and CDR2 (germline): SGHRS, YFSETQ. The CDR3 spans 17 residues. V lost 0 bases to trimming and J lost 4 bases, with 17 bases between them. The CDR3 sequence: CASSLGNLAILYNEQFF. The CDR3 DNA reads as TGCGCCAGCAGCTTGGGCAACCTAGCGATCCTTTACAATGAGCAGTTCTTC.

This chain joins TRBV28 and TRBJ2-7; TRBD1 matches 7 bases. CDR1 and CDR2 from the germline V gene are MDHEN and SYDVKM. Unmatched junction bases numbered 4, after V lost 2 bases and J lost 3 bases. This CDR3 region has 14 residues. The CDR3 protein is CASSLTGQNYEQYF. For the CDR3, the DNA is TGTGCCAGCAGTTTAACGGGACAGAACTACGAGCAGTACTTC. Filled out from reference TRBV28 and TRBJ2-7, the complete variable domain reads DVKVTQSSRYLVKRTGEKVFLECVQDMDHENMFWYRQDPGLGLRLIYFSYDVKMKEKGDIPEGYSVSREKKERFSLILESASTNQTSMYLCASSLTGQNYEQYFGPGTRLTVT.

As to this clone: Different DNA sequences within this sample yield the same CDR3. The V and J genes are TRBV15 and TRBJ2-5, with D uncertain. The CDR3 contains 13 residues. The V end lost 0 bases, the J end lost 4 bases, and 6 bases lay between the germline ends. CDR1 LNHNV and CDR2 YYDKDF come from the germline V gene (reference sequence). CDR3: CATSRDLRETQYF. The CDR3 region has the DNA TGTGCCACCAGCAGAGATCTGCGAGAGACCCAGTACTTC.